There are many counts of the clone carrying this T cell receptor beta chain. This entry comes from a study of human T cells and chemical hapten exposure. Time point specified: patch test 3, about 24 weeks after DPC sensitization. Treatment noted: therapeutic diphenylcyclopropenone sensitization with weekly scalp DPC. The germline gives CDR1 SGDLS, CDR2 YYNGEE. The CDR3 totals 13 residues. Trimming shortened V by 1 base and J by 4 bases, and 7 bases separated the two germline ends. Each CDR3 protein is one row after TCRdb ran MiXCR on the RACE reads. The repertoire holds about 82,000 distinct CDR3 sequences, with about an eighth as singletons.

The chain combines TRBV9 with TRBJ2-3; D ambiguous. Source: whole blood, taken in connection with sensitization to the hapten diphenylcyclopropenone (DPC). This clonotype originated in a woman aged 45-60 years with alopecia areata. Some clones in this sample may be carry-over from other donors' samples. The CDR3 protein is CASSVWGSDTQYF. In nucleotides, the CDR3 is TGTGCCAGCAGCGTATGGGGATCAGATACGCAGTATTTT.